This TCR beta chain was sequenced for a study of control samples from healthy donors and cancer patients. The protocol was immunoSEQ multiplex PCR, while the TCRdb copy is restricted to in-frame clones and leaves out a portion. The sample shows 75,000 to 100,000 clones, roughly 86% of them seen only once. The J segment lost 4 bases and the V segment lost 3 bases, leaving 5 bases of the junction unmatched. This CDR3 has 14 amino acids. Germline lookup yields CDR1 MDHEN and CDR2 SYDVKM. The chain uses TRBV28 and TRBJ2-5; 7 nucleotides match TRBD1. The TCR comes from a woman aged 50 to 60 in good health. The sequenced sample consisted of blood. CDR3 nucleotides: TGTGCCAGCAGTTTCCGACAGGGCCCAGAGACCCAGTACTTC. Its protein product is CASSFRQGPETQYF.